This T cell receptor (beta chain) is from a study of blood T cell repertoires in COVID-19. Whole-study context: Material from acute and convalescent COVID-19 was sourced from the United States, Italy and Spain. PBMCs, B-cell-depleted T cells, or T cells provided the cDNA or gDNA that made up the material.

In the original workflow: Reference gene primer amplification gave nucleated cell count estimates. Using immunoSEQ multiplex PCR, the repertoire was profiled, and TCRdb retains in-frame clones only, with some absent. The V and J calls and clone size come from that table; D and trimming were worked out from the DNA. The data contain roughly 140,000 clones, approximately 78% of them singletons. From germline, CDR1 is MNHEY and CDR2 SMNVEV (reference sequence). The CDR3 totals 15 residues. V was cut by 6 bases and J by 3 bases, with 17 bases left in between. This chain joins TRBV27 and TRBJ1-2; perhaps TRBD1 as D (5 bases). The receptor was derived from a woman aged 80 or older with acute or convalescent COVID-19. Sequenced input: peripheral blood. Here the CDR3 reads CASRFWGGIDYGYTF. CDR3 DNA: TGTGCCAGCAGATTCTGGGGGGGGATCGACTATGGCTACACCTTC.